This note documents a single TCR beta chain sequence. The data stem from a study of blood T cell repertoires in COVID-19. Study overall: Spain, Italy and the United States supplied samples that represented acute and convalescent COVID-19.

The length of the CDR3 is 14 residues. J lost 6 bases, V lost 5 bases, and 6 bases had no gene match. The V gene's germline CDR1 is SGHTA and CDR2 FQGNSA. TCRdb's copy holds only in-frame clones and misses some; the assay was immunoSEQ multiplex PCR. The data show some 130,000 clones, roughly 91% seen once. This sequence joins TRBV7-2 and TRBJ1-5; TRBD1 aligns across 8 bases. The material sequenced was peripheral blood. The clonotype comes from a man in his 60s with COVID-19, enrolled during active disease. In nucleotides, the CDR3 is TGTGCCAGCAGCATAAGACAGGGGAGTCAGCCCCAGCATTTT. It encodes CASSIRQGSQPQHF.